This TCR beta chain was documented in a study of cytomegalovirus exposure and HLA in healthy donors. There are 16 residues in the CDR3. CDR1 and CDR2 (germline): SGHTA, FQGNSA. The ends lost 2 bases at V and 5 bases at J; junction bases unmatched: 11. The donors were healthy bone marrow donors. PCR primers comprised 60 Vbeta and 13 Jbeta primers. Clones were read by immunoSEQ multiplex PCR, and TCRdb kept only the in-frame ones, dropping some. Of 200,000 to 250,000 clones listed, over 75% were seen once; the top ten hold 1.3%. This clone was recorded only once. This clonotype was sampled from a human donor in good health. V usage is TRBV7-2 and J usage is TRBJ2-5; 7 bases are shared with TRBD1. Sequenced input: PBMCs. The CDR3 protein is CASSLRTGRHGETQYF. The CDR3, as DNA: TGTGCCAGCAGCTTACGGACAGGCCGTCACGGGGAGACCCAGTACTTC.